The clone carrying this T cell receptor (beta chain) occurred a few times. Its antigen remains unknown. MiXCR was run by TCRdb on the multiplex PCR reads, yielding one entry per CDR3 protein. Here the sample spans 200,000 to 250,000 distinct CDR3 sequences, under 40% being singletons. This sample is drawn from a study of breast tumors, draining lymph nodes, adjacent tissues. General study results and limits: That most tumor T cells come from lymph nodes remained unproven. Data fit most tumor T cells coming from lymph node, expanding in tumor. Compared with basal-like, luminal-like tumors shared significantly more repertoire with nontumor tissue. Tumors had less TCR diversity than lymph nodes, more than nontumor tissue.

Axillary draining lymph nodes of breast cancer patients supplied the node samples. This sequence was found in a female donor with breast cancer. Some clones in this sample may be carry-over from other donors' samples. Sample: axillary lymph node tissue.

The CDR3 bases are TGTGCCAGCAGCTTATTCAGGAGCTCCTACAATGAGCAGTTCTTC. Translation gives CASSLFRSSYNEQFF. This rearrangement joins TRBV13 to TRBJ2-1; D is unclear. Per germline, CDR1 PRHDT and CDR2 FYEKMQ (reference sequence). Trimming took off 2 bases at V and 0 bases at J, with 8 bases between the two ends. The CDR3 is made up of 15 amino acids.